The 23 T cell receptor beta chains presented below share a single source sample, sequenced in a study of monozygotic twins with inflammatory bowel disease. TCRdb re-called the 5' RACE reads and catalogs CDR3 proteins one per entry, DNA excluded. This listing includes 350,000 to 400,000 distinct CDR3 sequences. The specimen sequenced was blood. The receptor source for this set is a human donor with ulcerative colitis or Crohn's disease, or a healthy co-twin of an affected twin (not recorded which).

The chain is built from TRBV15 and TRBJ2-4; no DNA is available, so the TRBD2 call from TCRdb remains unchecked. The CDR3 covers 16 residues. Germline CDR1 and CDR2: LNHNV and YYDKDF (reference sequence). The CDR3 protein is CATSRAVAGGRNIQYF. Full variable domain (outside the CDR3, taken from reference TRBV15 and TRBJ2-4): DAMVIQNPRYQVTQFGKPVTLSCSQTLNHNVMYWYQQKSSQAPKLLFHYYDKDFNNEADTPDNFQSRRPNTSFCFLDIRSPGLGDTAMYLCATSRAVAGGRNIQYFGAGTRLSVL.

The chain is built from TRBV7-8 and TRBJ1-6. This CDR3 contains 16 residues. Looked up from germline, CDR1 is SGHVS and CDR2 is FQNEAQ. The CDR3 here is CASSGGSYTIGAPLHF.

V and J are TRBV5-6 and TRBJ2-2. In germline, CDR1 is SGHDT, CDR2 YYEEEE. This CDR3 has 12 amino acids. CDR3 sequence: CASSFSVGELFF.

V and J are TRBV6-2 or TRBV6-3 and TRBJ2-3. Germline CDR1 and CDR2: MNHEY and SVGEGT. The CDR3 sequence is 15 residues long. The CDR3: CASHPTQSWTDTQYF.

The chain joins TRBV7-2 to TRBJ1-4; TCRdb returns TRBD1, unconfirmable since there is no DNA. Germline loops: CDR1 SGHTA, CDR2 FQGNSA. The CDR3 consists of 13 residues. This CDR3 is CASGGGIDEKLFF. The full variable domain, rest sourced from reference TRBV7-2 and TRBJ1-4, is GAGVSQSPSNKVTEKGKDVELRCDPISGHTALYWYRQSLGQGLEFLIYFQGNSAPDKSGLPSDRFSAERTGGSVSTLTIQRTQQEDSAVYLCASGGGIDEKLFFGSGTQLSVL.

The rearrangement joins TRBV9 to TRBJ2-3. The CDR3 is 15 residues long. Per germline, CDR1 SGDLS and CDR2 YYNGEE. CDR3: CASSPSGRHTDTQYF.

CDR3 residues: CASSPEGQTQYF. The chain joins TRBV6-6 to TRBJ2-5; TCRdb returns TRBD1, unconfirmable since there is no DNA. The CDR3 covers 12 residues. Per the germline V gene, CDR1 is MNHNY and CDR2 is SVGAGI (reference sequence).

The CDR3 loop is CASSMGISYEQYF. The chain couples TRBV19 to TRBJ2-7. Looked up from germline, CDR1 is LNHDA and CDR2 is SQIVND (reference sequence). The CDR3 is made up of 13 amino acids.

V is TRBV25-1 and J is TRBJ2-3; the D gene TCRdb calls, TRBD2, cannot be checked with no DNA. Germline CDR1 reads MGHDK; CDR2 reads SYGVNS. The CDR3 spans 14 residues. CDR3 residues: CASSEPAATDTQYF.

The CDR3: CASIQTGTGYGYTF. The chain recombines TRBV6-2 or TRBV6-3 with TRBJ1-2; TCRdb calls TRBD1, which cannot be checked without DNA. The CDR3 loop spans 14 amino acids. Germline-derived CDR1 and CDR2 are MNHEY and SVGEGT.

This chain joins TRBV10-3 and TRBJ2-2; TCRdb proposes TRBD1, but this gene call is untestable without DNA. Germline CDR1 is ENHRY and CDR2 is SYGVKD. The length of the CDR3 is 13 residues. The CDR3: CAIRTGRQRELFF.

The rearrangement links TRBV5-6 to TRBJ2-5; TCRdb names TRBD1, which stays unverified in the absence of DNA. The CDR3 runs 15 residues. Germline-derived CDR1 and CDR2 are SGHDT and YYEEEE. The CDR3: CASSPTGGLQETQYF.

The CDR3: CASSRGQSYSGNTIYF. This chain joins TRBV7-2 and TRBJ1-3; lacking DNA, the TRBD1 call made by TCRdb goes unchecked. Looked up from germline, CDR1 is SGHTA and CDR2 is FQGNSA. The CDR3 is made up of 16 amino acids.

The chain combines TRBV5-5 with TRBJ2-5; no DNA is available, so the TRBD2 call from TCRdb remains unchecked. The length of the CDR3 is 15 residues. CDR1 is SGHKS, CDR2 YYEKEE, per germline (reference sequence). CDR3 sequence: CASTLQVGLQETQYF.

This chain links TRBV5-1 with TRBJ1-2; TCRdb indicates TRBD1, and absent DNA this call remains unverified. CDR3 length: 13 residues. CDR1 and CDR2 (germline): SGHRS, YFSETQ. CDR3 in amino acids: CASSMGTGTGYTF.

CDR3 residues: CSATMASGNQPQHF. The chain carries TRBV20-1 and TRBJ1-5. CDR1 DFQATT and CDR2 SNEGSKA come from the germline V gene (reference sequence). This CDR3 contains 14 residues.

V usage is TRBV7-3 and J usage is TRBJ2-1; TCRdb's D call, TRBD1, is unchecked because there is no DNA. Germline-derived CDR1 and CDR2 are SGHTA and FQGTGA. The length of the CDR3 is 14 residues. CDR3 protein: CASSFRGGNNEQFF.

This chain connects TRBV7-2 to TRBJ2-5; TCRdb indicates TRBD2, and absent DNA this call remains unverified. Germline-derived CDR1 and CDR2 are SGHTA and FQGNSA. CDR3 length: 15 amino acids. The CDR3 spells CASRHSGGARETQYF.

The chain uses TRBV2 and TRBJ2-7. The CDR3 is made up of 12 amino acids. Germline loops: CDR1 SNHLY, CDR2 FYNNEI. The CDR3 protein is CASRGRIYEQYF.

This chain joins TRBV5-1 and TRBJ1-1. Germline lookup yields CDR1 SGHRS and CDR2 YFSETQ. CDR3 size: 15 residues. CDR3 amino acids: CASSLGAALSTEAFF.

V usage is TRBV20-1 and J usage is TRBJ1-5; TCRdb lists TRBD1, though no DNA is available to test this call. This CDR3 has 14 amino acids. The germline CDR1 and CDR2 sequences are DFQATT and SNEGSKA (reference sequence). CDR3 loop: CSARIGTGDQPQHF.

This chain joins TRBV4-1 and TRBJ2-6; the TCRdb call, TRBD1, lacks DNA for checking. This CDR3 has 19 amino acids. Germline values: CDR1 MGHRA, CDR2 YSYEKL. The CDR3 is CASSQARGGVSSGANVLTF.

This chain joins TRBV3-1 and TRBJ2-3. The CDR3 has 13 amino acids. CDR1 LGHDT and CDR2 YNNKEL come from the germline V gene (reference sequence). CDR3 loop: CASSQDTGDTQYF.